This entry describes one T cell receptor (beta chain). This sample's treatment: treatment-naive control, cytoreductive nephrectomy. The data derive from a study of radiation and T cells in renal cell carcinoma. Repertoires were generated with immunoSEQ multiplex PCR, while TCRdb's copy carries only in-frame clones and drops some. The repertoire holds 15,000 or so clones, with 50% to 65% as singletons. Germline V CDR1 and CDR2: SQVTM, ANQGSEA. This CDR3 spans 13 amino acids. Trimming cost V 4 bases and J 4 bases, with 12 bases left between them. The receptor comes from a man in his forties with renal cell carcinoma. The chain joins TRBV29-1 to TRBJ2-3; D is uncertain. Sequenced material: tumor tissue, taken from a patient whose treatment was nephrectomy without radiotherapy. The CDR3 region has the DNA TGCAGCGTTGCCACTACCTCCTCAGATACGCAGTATTTT. Protein sequence: CSVATTSSDTQYF.